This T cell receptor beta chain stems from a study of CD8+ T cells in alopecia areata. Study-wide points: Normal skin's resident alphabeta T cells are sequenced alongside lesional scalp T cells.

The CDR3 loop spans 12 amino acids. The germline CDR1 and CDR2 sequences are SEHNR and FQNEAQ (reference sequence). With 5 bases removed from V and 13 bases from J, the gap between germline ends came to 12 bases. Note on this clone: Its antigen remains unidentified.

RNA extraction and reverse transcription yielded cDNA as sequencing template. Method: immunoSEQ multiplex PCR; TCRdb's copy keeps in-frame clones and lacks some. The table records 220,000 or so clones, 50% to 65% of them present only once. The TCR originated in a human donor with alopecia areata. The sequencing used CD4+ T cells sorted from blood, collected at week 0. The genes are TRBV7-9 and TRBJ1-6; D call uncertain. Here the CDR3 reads CASSLNAGPLHF. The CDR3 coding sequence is TGTGCCAGCAGCCTGAACGCTGGGCCCCTCCACTTT.